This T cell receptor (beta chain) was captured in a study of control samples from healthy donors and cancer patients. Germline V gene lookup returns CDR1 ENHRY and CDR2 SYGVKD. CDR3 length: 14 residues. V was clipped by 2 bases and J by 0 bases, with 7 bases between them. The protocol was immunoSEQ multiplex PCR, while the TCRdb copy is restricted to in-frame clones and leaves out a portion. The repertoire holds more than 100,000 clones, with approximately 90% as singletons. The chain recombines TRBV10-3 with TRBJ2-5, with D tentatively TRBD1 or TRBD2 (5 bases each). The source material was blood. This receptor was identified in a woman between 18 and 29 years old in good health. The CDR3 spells CAISEGGNQETQYF. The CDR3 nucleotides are TGTGCCATCAGTGAGGGGGGAAACCAAGAGACCCAGTACTTC.